These T cell receptor beta chains were read from a single sample in a study of shared T cell receptors in the human thymus. Sequencing was performed with immunoSEQ multiplex PCR; in TCRdb, only in-frame clones are kept and a portion is missing. Among approximately 760,000 clones, 70% to 90% were seen once, and the ten largest hold 0.0095% to 0.013%. These data also formed part of another study, on human thymus T cells.

Sequenced input: thymocytes. These TCRs come from a girl in the first two years of life with a congenital heart defect. Each CDR3 is given with its conserved first and last residue. D genes are given only for firm matches. Rows give clone size only sometimes, using once, few, many, or a class for an expanded clone.

v_call,clone_size,j_call,d_call,cdr3_length,cdr3_aa,cdr3_nt
TRBV27,.,TRBJ1-4,.,16,CASSSTQGREDEKLFF,TGTGCCAGCAGTTCCACCCAGGGGCGCGAGGATGAAAAACTGTTTTTT
TRBV4-3,few,TRBJ1-2,TRBD1,17,CASSRIRDRGFFYGYTF,TGCGCCAGCAGCCGAATCCGGGACAGGGGATTCTTCTATGGCTACACCTTC
TRBV10-3,.,TRBJ1-2,.,14,CAISALIQGAGYTF,TGTGCCATCAGCGCATTAATACAGGGCGCGGGCTACACCTTC
TRBV11-2,.,TRBJ2-7,TRBD2,14,CASSRIAGSYEQYF,TGTGCCAGCAGCCGAATAGCGGGGAGCTACGAGCAGTACTTC
TRBV19,.,TRBJ1-5,.,15,CASSGRGRRNQPQHF,TGTGCCAGTAGCGGGCGGGGGCGGCGCAATCAGCCCCAGCATTTT
TRBV5-1,.,TRBJ2-6,.,18,CASRAGDRIFSGANVLTF,TGCGCCAGCAGAGCCGGAGACAGAATATTCTCTGGGGCCAACGTCCTGACTTTC
TRBV5-1,few,TRBJ1-4,TRBD1,15,CASSWDRTTNEKLFF,TGCGCCAGCAGCTGGGACAGGACAACGAATGAAAAACTGTTTTTT
TRBV5-1,.,TRBJ1-2,.,19,CASRTGLEVRGRQNYGYTF,TGCGCCAGCAGGACAGGTCTGGAGGTCAGGGGTCGTCAAAACTATGGCTACACCTTC
TRBV2,.,TRBJ2-7,TRBD2,17,CASNPGTSGGELYEQYF,TGTGCCAGCAACCCGGGGACTAGCGGGGGGGAACTCTACGAGCAGTACTTC
TRBV28,.,TRBJ1-2,.,17,CASSLVVWHGGYYGYTF,TGTGCCAGCAGTTTAGTCGTGTGGCACGGCGGGTACTATGGCTACACCTTC
TRBV28,.,TRBJ1-6,.,18,CASSSPPPDRPKGSPLHF,TGTGCCAGCAGCTCCCCCCCACCGGACAGACCGAAAGGTTCACCCCTCCACTTT
TRBV10-3,.,TRBJ1-5,.,16,CAIASRRLQGNQSQHF,TGTGCCATCGCTTCACGAAGGTTACAGGGCAATCAGTCCCAGCATTTT
TRBV6-1,few,TRBJ2-2,.,15,CASSGYDRSTGELFF,TGTGCCAGCAGTGGATACGACAGGAGCACCGGGGAGCTGTTTTTT
TRBV11-2,.,TRBJ2-5,TRBD2,13,CASRASGKETQYF,TGTGCCAGCCGGGCTAGCGGAAAAGAGACCCAGTACTTC
TRBV7-6,.,TRBJ2-3,.,16,CASSLKVDGQADTQYF,TGTGCCAGCAGCTTAAAGGTAGACGGCCAGGCAGATACGCAGTATTTT
TRBV29-1,once,TRBJ1-1,.,12,CSAGQSGTEAFF,TGCAGCGCAGGACAGTCTGGCACTGAAGCTTTCTTT
TRBV29-1,.,TRBJ1-1,.,14,CSAQGSIRDTEAFF,TGCAGCGCCCAGGGGTCGATCAGGGACACTGAAGCTTTCTTT
TRBV27,few,TRBJ1-5,TRBD1,17,CASSEKGRDRDNQPQHF,TGTGCCAGCAGTGAAAAAGGGCGGGACAGAGACAATCAGCCCCAGCATTTT
TRBV5-1,.,TRBJ2-7,.,14,CASSAGQRGIVQYF,TGCGCCAGCAGCGCGGGACAGAGGGGGATAGTGCAGTACTTC
TRBV19,.,TRBJ2-1,TRBD2,17,CASRPTIPSGGDNEQFF,TGTGCCAGTAGGCCTACCATCCCTAGCGGGGGTGATAATGAGCAGTTCTTC
TRBV9,.,TRBJ2-5,.,14,CASSSPGQKETQYF,TGTGCCAGCAGTTCCCCCGGACAGAAAGAGACCCAGTACTTC
TRBV6-1,.,TRBJ2-1,TRBD2,19,CASSGPTSGHPGPYNEQFF,TGTGCCAGCAGTGGACCCACTAGCGGGCACCCAGGCCCCTACAATGAGCAGTTCTTC
TRBV15,.,TRBJ2-4,.,17,CATSRAARELAKNIQYF,TGTGCCACCAGCAGAGCGGCCAGGGAACTAGCCAAAAACATTCAGTACTTC
TRBV2,.,TRBJ2-7,TRBD2,16,CASTLSPGLGSYEQYF,TGTGCCAGCACCCTTTCCCCGGGACTAGGGTCCTACGAGCAGTACTTC
TRBV6-5,once,TRBJ2-1,.,14,CASSYGPRVKEQFF,TGTGCCAGCAGTTACGGTCCCAGGGTGAAAGAGCAGTTCTTC
TRBV7-9,.,TRBJ1-1,.,14,CASSPTTVNTEAFF,TGTGCCAGCAGCCCGACAACGGTGAACACTGAAGCTTTCTTT
TRBV6-5,.,TRBJ1-3,.,13,CASRGRDGNTIYF,TGTGCCAGCAGGGGGCGGGATGGAAACACCATATATTTT
TRBV4-1,.,TRBJ2-1,TRBD2,17,CASSPRGRGASYNEQFF,TGCGCCAGCAGCCCCCGCGGGAGGGGAGCTTCCTACAATGAGCAGTTCTTC
TRBV28,.,TRBJ2-3,TRBD1,14,CASRSGQATDTQYF,TGTGCCAGCAGGTCCGGACAGGCCACAGATACGCAGTATTTT
TRBV5-1,.,TRBJ1-4,TRBD1,15,CASSLYRGQGEKLFF,TGCGCCAGCAGCTTGTACAGGGGTCAAGGGGAAAAACTGTTTTTT
TRBV5-1,.,TRBJ2-3,TRBD2,20,CASSLRTSGGARYPTDTQYF,TGCGCCAGCAGCTTGCGGACTAGCGGGGGGGCCCGATATCCCACAGATACGCAGTATTTT
TRBV13,few,TRBJ2-7,.,14,CASSFGQQAYEQYF,TGTGCCAGCAGCTTCGGACAGCAGGCCTACGAGCAGTACTTC
TRBV5-1,.,TRBJ2-1,TRBD2,19,CASSSSTSGGALPYNEQFF,TGCGCCAGCAGCTCTTCGACTAGCGGGGGGGCCTTACCCTACAATGAGCAGTTCTTC
TRBV6-1,.,TRBJ1-6,TRBD1,15,CASSEAGQGDSPLHF,TGTGCCAGCAGTGAAGCGGGGCAGGGGGATTCACCCCTCCACTTT
TRBV6-1,.,TRBJ2-7,.,15,CASSEAHRAAYEQYF,TGTGCCAGCAGTGAAGCCCACAGGGCCGCCTACGAGCAGTACTTC
TRBV10-3,.,TRBJ2-7,TRBD2,20,CAISELPRTSGGPLRDEQYF,TGTGCCATCAGTGAGCTTCCCCGGACTAGCGGGGGTCCTCTGCGAGACGAGCAGTACTTC
TRBV27,.,TRBJ1-2,.,14,CASGPRGENYGYTF,TGTGCCAGCGGCCCGCGGGGAGAAAACTATGGCTACACCTTC
TRBV5-6,.,TRBJ1-1,.,13,CASSFGQGAEAFF,TGTGCCAGCAGCTTCGGTCAGGGCGCTGAAGCTTTCTTT
TRBV15,few,TRBJ1-5,TRBD1,20,CATSRVGTGFQYISNQPQHF,TGTGCCACCAGCAGAGTGGGGACAGGGTTCCAGTATATTAGCAATCAGCCCCAGCATTTT
TRBV5-1,.,TRBJ2-1,TRBD2,15,CASRWTSGGYNEQFF,TGCGCCAGCAGGTGGACTAGCGGAGGATACAATGAGCAGTTCTTC
TRBV30,.,TRBJ1-6,TRBD1,19,CAWSARQGGFVCINSPLHF,TGTGCCTGGAGTGCCCGACAGGGGGGCTTCGTATGCATTAACTCCCCCCTCCACTTT
TRBV6-4,.,TRBJ1-2,.,12,CASSTSGGGYTF,TGTGCCAGCAGTACCTCGGGCGGGGGCTACACCTTC
TRBV27,once,TRBJ2-3,TRBD2,18,CASSTLPASGGLKRTQYF,TGTGCCAGCAGTACACTCCCTGCTAGCGGGGGCCTCAAGAGGACGCAGTATTTT
TRBV2,.,TRBJ1-1,TRBD1,15,CATPTGGARDTEAFF,TGTGCCACCCCAACAGGGGGCGCAAGGGACACTGAAGCTTTCTTT
TRBV5-1,.,TRBJ2-2,.,15,CASSLVNWNTGELFF,TGCGCCAGCAGCTTGGTTAATTGGAACACCGGGGAGCTGTTTTTT
TRBV10-3,few,TRBJ2-4,.,14,CAISRDFYSNIQYF,TGTGCCATCAGCCGGGACTTTTATTCTAACATTCAGTACTTC
TRBV29-1,few,TRBJ1-1,TRBD1,16,CSVDVGWDRMNTEAFF,TGCAGCGTTGACGTTGGTTGGGACAGGATGAACACTGAAGCTTTCTTT
TRBV12-5,once,TRBJ2-7,.,16,CASGRKLPGTTGEQYF,TGTGCTAGTGGCCGCAAACTACCGGGAACCACGGGCGAGCAGTACTTC
TRBV13,.,TRBJ1-2,.,14,CASSLRHLNYGYTF,TGTGCCAGCAGCCTCAGACACCTTAACTATGGCTACACCTTC
TRBV5-6,.,TRBJ1-2,TRBD1,13,CASSHGTGDGYTF,TGTGCCAGCAGCCACGGGACAGGGGATGGCTACACCTTC
TRBV10-3,.,TRBJ1-2,.,16,CAIFRGADAEIYGYTF,TGTGCCATCTTCCGGGGGGCGGACGCAGAAATCTATGGCTACACCTTC
TRBV7-2,.,TRBJ2-3,TRBD2,18,CASSLLRVAGGPPDTQYF,TGTGCCAGCAGCTTATTGCGGGTAGCGGGGGGCCCCCCAGATACGCAGTATTTT
TRBV25-1,.,TRBJ1-1,TRBD1,14,CASSYRGLNTEAFF,TGTGCCAGCAGCTACAGGGGGCTAAACACTGAAGCTTTCTTT